This T cell receptor (beta chain) was profiled in a study of T cell responses to AZD1222 COVID-19 vaccine. General observations from the study: Reports indicate that nearly half of spike-specific TCRs are directed at unmutated variant regions. Sampled repertoires all dated from after the peak T cell response.

Regarding this clone: What it binds is unknown.

The V gene's germline CDR1 is LNHDA and CDR2 SQIVND (reference sequence). This CDR3 contains 14 residues. V lost 3 bases and J lost 5, with 11 bases in between. The table came from immunoSEQ multiplex PCR; TCRdb's copy has only in-frame clones and leaves some out. The sample holds about 140,000 clones; 85% to 95% are singletons and the top ten take over 0.85%. The chain uses TRBV19 and TRBJ1-5; D uncertain. The clonotype originates from an adult in good health. The input for sequencing was peripheral blood, taken on day 0 of MenACWY control vaccination. CDR3 residues: CASSIQGFDQPQHF. CDR3 nucleotide sequence: TGTGCCAGTAGTATTCAAGGGTTCGATCAGCCCCAGCATTTT.